This T cell receptor (beta chain) was observed in a study of T cell responses to AZD1222 COVID-19 vaccine. Note on this clone: Its matching antigen is unknown.

Clones were read by immunoSEQ multiplex PCR, and TCRdb kept only the in-frame ones, dropping some. The sample consists of 200,000 or so clones, approximately 94% of them appearing once. V shed 0 bases and J shed 2 bases, with 11 bases lying between them. CDR3 size: 16 residues. In germline, CDR1 is LGHDT, CDR2 YNNKEL (reference sequence). Study-wide findings and caveats: Donors were chiefly white British, with a greater number of females, and clonal diversity was perhaps underestimated. Only 6 or 7 AZD1222 recipients tested seropositive at baseline.

This clonotype originated in an adult who received the AZD1222 COVID-19 vaccine. The V gene is TRBV3-1 (or the pseudogene TRBV3-2), the J gene TRBJ2-4, with a possible D match to TRBD1 (6 bases). This sample comprised peripheral blood, obtained 28 days after the second AZD1222 dose. CDR3 sequence: CASSQEGQLPKNIQYF. The CDR3 region has the DNA TGTGCCAGCAGCCAAGAAGGACAGTTACCCAAAAACATTCAGTACTTC.